This T cell receptor (beta chain) was recovered during a study of blood T cell repertoires in COVID-19. Study-wide context: Samples taken during acute and convalescent COVID-19 were collected in the United States, Italy and Spain. T cells, B-cell-depleted T cells, or PBMCs supplied cDNA or gDNA.

Original data processing: Amplification of reference gene primers was used by the study to estimate nucleated cell counts. The table came from immunoSEQ multiplex PCR; TCRdb's copy has only in-frame clones and leaves some out. The DNA gave D and trimming, while V, J and clone size come from that table. The sample contains about 72,000 clones, 91% of which appear only once. V shed 0 bases and J 5 bases; nucleotides not matched to a gene: 2. This CDR3 has 15 residues. Germline CDR1 reads SGHDT; CDR2 reads YYEEEE. The sequenced sample consisted of peripheral blood. The chain combines TRBV5-6 with TRBJ2-3; 11 positions match TRBD2. The sequence was collected from a human donor in a cohort sampled during active COVID-19. The CDR3 nucleotides are TGTGCCAGCAGCTTGGGACTAGCGGGGATAGATACGCAGTATTTT. This codes for CASSLGLAGIDTQYF.